The T cell receptor beta chain under discussion was sequenced for a study of T cells in Graves' hyperthyroidism and ophthalmopathy. Study as a whole: The initial diagnosis was the point when peripheral blood was collected, ahead of any treatment.

In this sample, this clonotype turned up many times. One end of the junction is discordant with germline, which a read error may explain. The TCR beta CDR3 regions underwent amplification using RNA transcripts as the source. When the TCR CDR3 underwent first-round RT-PCR, the HTBI primer set was used. TCRdb used MiXCR to reprocess the multiplex PCR reads, holding one entry per CDR3 protein. Of some 270,000 distinct CDR3 sequences in the sample, about 24% are singletons; the top ten hold about a third. The length of the CDR3 is 12 residues. CDR1 DFQATT and CDR2 SNEGSKA come from the germline V gene (reference sequence).

The sequenced material came from blood. The sequence was collected from a woman in her forties with Graves' ophthalmopathy. The chain joins TRBV20-1 to TRBJ2-7; 13 bases align to TRBD2. CDR3: CSAWTSGSGRDF. In DNA form, the CDR3 reads TGCAGTGCTTGGACTAGCGGGAGCGGCCGGGACTTC.